This T cell receptor beta chain comes out of a study of blood T cell repertoires in COVID-19. Study background: COVID-19 samples from acute and convalescent phases originated in the United States, Italy and Spain.

As originally analysed: Amplification with reference gene primers provided the estimates of nucleated cell counts. Clones were read by immunoSEQ multiplex PCR, and TCRdb kept only the in-frame ones, dropping some. V and J calls and clone size are copied from that table; D and trimming were computed from the DNA. The sample contains 350,000 or so clones, around 85% of which appear only once. Recruits, aged about 18 to 89 years, lived in approximately 26 US areas. The length of the CDR3 is 13 residues. V shed 3 bases, J shed 6 bases, and the junction held 3 bases outside the gene matches. Germline lookup yields CDR1 SGHVS and CDR2 FQNEAQ.

The chain carries TRBV7-8 and TRBJ1-2; 8 nucleotides line up with TRBD1. The TCR sequence derives from a woman aged 40 to 55 with acute COVID-19. The sequenced sample consisted of PBMCs or T cells enriched from blood (not recorded which). CDR3 region: CASSLDRVNGYTF. CDR3 DNA: TGTGCCAGCAGCTTGGACAGGGTGAATGGCTACACCTTC.